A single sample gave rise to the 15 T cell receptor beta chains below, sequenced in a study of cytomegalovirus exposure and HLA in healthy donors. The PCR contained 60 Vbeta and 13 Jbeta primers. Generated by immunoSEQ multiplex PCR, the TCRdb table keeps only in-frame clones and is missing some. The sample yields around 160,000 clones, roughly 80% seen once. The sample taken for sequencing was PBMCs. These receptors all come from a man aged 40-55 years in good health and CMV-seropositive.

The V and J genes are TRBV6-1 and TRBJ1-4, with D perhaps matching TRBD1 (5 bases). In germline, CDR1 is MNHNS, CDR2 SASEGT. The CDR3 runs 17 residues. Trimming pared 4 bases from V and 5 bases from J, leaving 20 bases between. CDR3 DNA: TGTGCCAGCAGTGTTGGGGCCCTGGGACTGGGAAATGAAAAACTGTTTTTT. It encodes CASSVGALGLGNEKLFF.

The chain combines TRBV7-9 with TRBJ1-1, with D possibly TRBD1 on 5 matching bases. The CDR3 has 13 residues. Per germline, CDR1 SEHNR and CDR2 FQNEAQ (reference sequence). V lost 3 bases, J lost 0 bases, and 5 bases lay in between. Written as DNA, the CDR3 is TGTGCCAGCAGCTTGACAGTGAACACTGAAGCTTTCTTT. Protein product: CASSLTVNTEAFF.

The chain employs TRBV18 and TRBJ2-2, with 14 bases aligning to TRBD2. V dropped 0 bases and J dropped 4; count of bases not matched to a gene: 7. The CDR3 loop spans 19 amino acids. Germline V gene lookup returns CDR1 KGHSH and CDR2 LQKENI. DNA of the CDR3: TGTGCCAGCTCACCACCGGGACTAGCGGGAGCGGGGAGCACCGGGGAGCTGTTTTTT. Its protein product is CASSPPGLAGAGSTGELFF.

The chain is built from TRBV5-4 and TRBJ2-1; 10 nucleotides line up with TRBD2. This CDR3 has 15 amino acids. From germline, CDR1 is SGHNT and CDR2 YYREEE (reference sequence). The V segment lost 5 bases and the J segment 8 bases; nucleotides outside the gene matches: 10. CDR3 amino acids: CASSQTGTSADEQFF. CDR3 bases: TGTGCCAGCAGTCAGACCGGGACTAGCGCCGATGAGCAGTTCTTC.

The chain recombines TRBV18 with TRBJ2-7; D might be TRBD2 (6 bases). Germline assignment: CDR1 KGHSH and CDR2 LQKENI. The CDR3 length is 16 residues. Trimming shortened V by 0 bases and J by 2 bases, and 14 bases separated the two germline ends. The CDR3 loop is CASSPPGVAAAYEQYF. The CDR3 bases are TGTGCCAGCTCACCACCGGGGGTAGCGGCAGCCTACGAGCAGTACTTC.

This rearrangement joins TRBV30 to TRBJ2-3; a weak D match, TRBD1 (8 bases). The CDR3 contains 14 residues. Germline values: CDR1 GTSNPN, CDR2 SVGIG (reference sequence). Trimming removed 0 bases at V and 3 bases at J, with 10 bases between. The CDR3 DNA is TGTGCCTGGAGTGTACAGGGGGGGACAGATACGCAGTATTTT. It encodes CAWSVQGGTDTQYF. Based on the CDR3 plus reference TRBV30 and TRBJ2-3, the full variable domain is SQTIHQWPATLVQPVGSPLSLECTVEGTSNPNLYWYRQAAGRGLQLLFYSVGIGQISSEVPQNLSASRPQDRQFILSSKKLLLSDSGFYLCAWSVQGGTDTQYFGPGTRLTVL.

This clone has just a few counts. The CDR3 loop reads CAIRKTTGPNTEAFF. In DNA, the CDR3 is TGTGCCATCAGGAAAACGACAGGACCGAACACTGAAGCTTTCTTT. The chain combines TRBV10-3 with TRBJ1-1; D might be TRBD1 (6 bases). The CDR3 is 15 residues long. V lost 6 bases and J 1 base, leaving 15 bases between the germline ends. Looked up from germline, CDR1 is ENHRY and CDR2 is SYGVKD.

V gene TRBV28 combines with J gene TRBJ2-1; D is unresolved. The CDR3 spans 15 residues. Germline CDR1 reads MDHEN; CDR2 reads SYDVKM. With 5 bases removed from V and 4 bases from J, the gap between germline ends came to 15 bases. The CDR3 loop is CASSLQVIRYNEQFF. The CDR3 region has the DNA TGTGCCAGCAGTCTTCAGGTTATACGGTACAATGAGCAGTTCTTC.

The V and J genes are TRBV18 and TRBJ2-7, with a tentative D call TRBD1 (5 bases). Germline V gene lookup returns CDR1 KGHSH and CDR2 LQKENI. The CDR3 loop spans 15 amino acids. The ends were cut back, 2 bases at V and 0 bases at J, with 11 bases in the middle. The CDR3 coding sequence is TGTGCCAGCTCACCAGGGGCTGGTTACTCCTACGAGCAGTACTTC. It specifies CASSPGAGYSYEQYF.

The DNA for the CDR3 is TGCAGCGTGGGGACAGGCGGGTATGAAAAACTGTTTTTT. Translation gives CSVGTGGYEKLFF. This sequence joins TRBV29-1 and TRBJ1-4; 8 nucleotides agree with TRBD1. The CDR3 extends over 13 amino acids. From germline, CDR1 is SQVTM and CDR2 ANQGSEA. J lost 6 bases, V lost 6 bases, and 6 bases had no gene match.

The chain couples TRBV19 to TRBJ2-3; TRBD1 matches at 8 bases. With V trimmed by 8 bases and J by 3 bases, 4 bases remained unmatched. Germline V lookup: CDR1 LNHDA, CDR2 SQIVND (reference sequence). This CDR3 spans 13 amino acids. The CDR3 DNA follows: TGTGCCAGTGACGGACAGGGAACAGATACGCAGTATTTT. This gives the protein CASDGQGTDTQYF.

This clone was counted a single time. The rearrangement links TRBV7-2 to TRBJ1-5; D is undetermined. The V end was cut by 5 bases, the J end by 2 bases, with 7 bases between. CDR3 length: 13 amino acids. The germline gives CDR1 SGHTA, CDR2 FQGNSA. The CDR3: CASSLVGNQPQHF. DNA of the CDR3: TGTGCCAGCAGCCTCGTCGGCAATCAGCCCCAGCATTTT.

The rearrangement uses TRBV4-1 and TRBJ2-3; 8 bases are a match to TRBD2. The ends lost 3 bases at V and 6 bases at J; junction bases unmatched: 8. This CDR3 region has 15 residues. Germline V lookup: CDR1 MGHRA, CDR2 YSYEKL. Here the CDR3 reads CASSQKTSEVDTQYF. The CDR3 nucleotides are TGCGCCAGCAGCCAGAAGACTAGCGAGGTGGATACGCAGTATTTT.

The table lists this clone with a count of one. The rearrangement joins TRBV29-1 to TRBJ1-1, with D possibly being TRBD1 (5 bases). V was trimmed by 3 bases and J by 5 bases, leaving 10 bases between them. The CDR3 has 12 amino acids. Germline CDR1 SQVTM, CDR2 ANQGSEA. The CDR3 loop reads CSVERQGTEAFF. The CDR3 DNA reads TGCAGCGTTGAGCGGCAGGGAACTGAAGCTTTCTTT.

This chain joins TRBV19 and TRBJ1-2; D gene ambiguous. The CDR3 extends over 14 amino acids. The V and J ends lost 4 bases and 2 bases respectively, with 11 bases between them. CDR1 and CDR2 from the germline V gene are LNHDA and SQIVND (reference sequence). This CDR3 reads CASSTGVTNYGYTF. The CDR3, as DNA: TGTGCCAGTAGTACAGGTGTTACGAACTATGGCTACACCTTC.